The sequence of this T cell receptor (beta chain) was determined in a study of blood T cell repertoires in COVID-19. Across the study: Both acute and convalescent COVID-19 samples were obtained from the United States, Italy and Spain. The analysed material was cDNA or gDNA that came from T cells, B-cell-depleted T cells, or PBMCs.

This table comes from immunoSEQ multiplex PCR, and its TCRdb copy is limited to in-frame clones, with some not included. The sample has 100,000 to 150,000 clones; approximately 84% are singletons. V shed 4 bases and J 1 base; nucleotides not matched to a gene: 4. CDR1 and CDR2 from the germline V gene are SGHDT and YYEEEE. The CDR3 length is 15 residues. V gene TRBV5-6 combines with J gene TRBJ2-7, with TRBD2 identical over 11 bases. The sample comprised peripheral blood. The origin of this receptor is a man aged 55 to 70 with acute or convalescent COVID-19. Here the CDR3 DNA reads TGTGCCAGCAGCCTGCCTAGCGGGGGGTCCTACGAGCAGTACTTC. Translation gives CASSLPSGGSYEQYF.